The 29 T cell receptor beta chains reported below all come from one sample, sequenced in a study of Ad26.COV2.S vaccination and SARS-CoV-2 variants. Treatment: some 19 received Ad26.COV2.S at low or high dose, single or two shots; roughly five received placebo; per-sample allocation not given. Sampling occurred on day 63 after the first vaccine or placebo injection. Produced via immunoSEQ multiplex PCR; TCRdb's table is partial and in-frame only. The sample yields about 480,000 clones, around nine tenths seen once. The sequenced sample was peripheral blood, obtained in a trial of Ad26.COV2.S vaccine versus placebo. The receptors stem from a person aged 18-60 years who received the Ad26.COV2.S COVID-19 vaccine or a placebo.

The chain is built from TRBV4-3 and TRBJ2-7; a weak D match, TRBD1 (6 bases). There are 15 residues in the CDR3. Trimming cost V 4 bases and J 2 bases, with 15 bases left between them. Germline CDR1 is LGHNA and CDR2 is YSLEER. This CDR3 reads CASSLYRAETYEQYF. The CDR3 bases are TGCGCCAGCAGCCTCTACAGGGCCGAGACCTACGAGCAGTACTTC.

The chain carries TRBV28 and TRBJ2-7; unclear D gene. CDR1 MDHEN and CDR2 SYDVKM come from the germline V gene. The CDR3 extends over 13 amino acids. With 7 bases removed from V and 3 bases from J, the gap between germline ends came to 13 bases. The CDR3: CASTLGVGYEQYF. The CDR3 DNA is TGTGCCAGCACCCTTGGGGTGGGCTACGAGCAGTACTTC. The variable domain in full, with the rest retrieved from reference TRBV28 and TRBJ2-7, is DVKVTQSSRYLVKRTGEKVFLECVQDMDHENMFWYRQDPGLGLRLIYFSYDVKMKEKGDIPEGYSVSREKKERFSLILESASTNQTSMYLCASTLGVGYEQYFGPGTRLTVT.

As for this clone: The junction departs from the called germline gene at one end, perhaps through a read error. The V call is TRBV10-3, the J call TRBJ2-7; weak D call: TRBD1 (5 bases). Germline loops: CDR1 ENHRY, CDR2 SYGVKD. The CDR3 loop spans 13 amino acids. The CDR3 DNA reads TGTGCCATAAGTGTCGGAGCAGGGTACGAGCAGTACTTC. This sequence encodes CAISVGAGYEQYF.

The CDR3 reads CASSLAQGQFYGYTF. The DNA for the CDR3 is TGTGCCAGCAGCTTGGCCCAGGGTCAATTCTATGGCTACACCTTC. The chain has TRBV5-8 and TRBJ1-2, with D perhaps TRBD1 (5 bases). Trimming shortened V by 0 bases and J by 4 bases, and 13 bases separated the two germline ends. Germline CDR1 and CDR2: SGHTS and YDEGEE. The CDR3 is 15 amino acids.

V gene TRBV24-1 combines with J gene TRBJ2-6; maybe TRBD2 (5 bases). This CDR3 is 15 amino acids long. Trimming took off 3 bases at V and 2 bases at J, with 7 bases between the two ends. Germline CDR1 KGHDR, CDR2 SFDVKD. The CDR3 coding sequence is TGTGCCACCAGTGATGGAGGAACTGGGGCCAACGTCCTGACTTTC. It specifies CATSDGGTGANVLTF.

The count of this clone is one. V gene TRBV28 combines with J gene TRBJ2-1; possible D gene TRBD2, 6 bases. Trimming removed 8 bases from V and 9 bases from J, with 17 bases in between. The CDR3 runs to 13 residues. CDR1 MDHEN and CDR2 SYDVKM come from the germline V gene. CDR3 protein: CASSRGRSGEQFF. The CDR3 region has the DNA TGTGCCAGCTCTCGTGGGAGGTCAGGTGAGCAGTTCTTC.

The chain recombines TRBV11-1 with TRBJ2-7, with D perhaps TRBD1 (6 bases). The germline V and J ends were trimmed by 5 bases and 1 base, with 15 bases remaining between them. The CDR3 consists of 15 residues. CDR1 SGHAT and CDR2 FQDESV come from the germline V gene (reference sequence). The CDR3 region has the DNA TGTGCCAGCAGCGTAAACGACAGGTTTTCCTACGAGCAGTACTTC. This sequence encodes CASSVNDRFSYEQYF.

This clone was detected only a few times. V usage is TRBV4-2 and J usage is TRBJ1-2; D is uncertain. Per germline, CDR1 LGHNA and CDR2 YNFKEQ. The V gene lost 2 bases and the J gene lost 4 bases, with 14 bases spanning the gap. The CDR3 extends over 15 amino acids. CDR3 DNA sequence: TGTGCCAGCAGCCAACGGAGCAGAGTCGGCTATGGCTACACCTTC. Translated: CASSQRSRVGYGYTF.

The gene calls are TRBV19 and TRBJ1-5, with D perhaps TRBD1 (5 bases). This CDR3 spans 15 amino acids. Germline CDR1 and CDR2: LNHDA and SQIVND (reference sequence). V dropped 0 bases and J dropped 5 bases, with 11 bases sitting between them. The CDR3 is CASSIDRGSYQPQHF. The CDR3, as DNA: TGTGCCAGTAGTATAGATAGGGGCAGCTATCAGCCCCAGCATTTT. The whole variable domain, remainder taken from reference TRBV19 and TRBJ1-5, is DGGITQSPKYLFRKEGQNVTLSCEQNLNHDAMYWYRQDPGQGLRLIYYSQIVNDFQKGDIAEGYSVSREKKESFPLTVTSAQKNPTAFYLCASSIDRGSYQPQHFGDGTRLSIL.

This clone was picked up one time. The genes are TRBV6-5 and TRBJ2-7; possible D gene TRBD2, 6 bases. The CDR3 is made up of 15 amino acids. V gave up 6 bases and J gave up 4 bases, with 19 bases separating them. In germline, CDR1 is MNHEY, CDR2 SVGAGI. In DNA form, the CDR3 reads TGTGCCAGCAGACGCGGCCTAGCGACCTCTTACGAGCAGTACTTC. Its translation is CASRRGLATSYEQYF.

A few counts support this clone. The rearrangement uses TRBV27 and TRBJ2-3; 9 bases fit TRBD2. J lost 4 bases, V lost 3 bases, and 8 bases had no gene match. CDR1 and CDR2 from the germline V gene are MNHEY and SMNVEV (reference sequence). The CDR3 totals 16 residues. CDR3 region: CASSFTLAGVSDTQYF. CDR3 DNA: TGTGCCAGCAGTTTTACCTTAGCGGGAGTATCAGATACGCAGTATTTT.

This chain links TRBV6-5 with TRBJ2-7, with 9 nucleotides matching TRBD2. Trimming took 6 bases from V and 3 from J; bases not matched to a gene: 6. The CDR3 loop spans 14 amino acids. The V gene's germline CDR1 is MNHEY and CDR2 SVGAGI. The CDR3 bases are TGTGCCAGCAGAAAGCGGGGGGAACTCTACGAGCAGTACTTC. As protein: CASRKRGELYEQYF.

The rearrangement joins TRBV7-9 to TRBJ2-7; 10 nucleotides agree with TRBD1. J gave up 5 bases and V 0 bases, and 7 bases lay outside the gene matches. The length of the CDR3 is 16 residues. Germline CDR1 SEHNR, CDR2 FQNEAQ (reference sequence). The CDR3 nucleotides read TGTGCCAGCAGCTTAGCGGCCGGGACAGGGGTAAACGAGCAGTACTTC. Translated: CASSLAAGTGVNEQYF.

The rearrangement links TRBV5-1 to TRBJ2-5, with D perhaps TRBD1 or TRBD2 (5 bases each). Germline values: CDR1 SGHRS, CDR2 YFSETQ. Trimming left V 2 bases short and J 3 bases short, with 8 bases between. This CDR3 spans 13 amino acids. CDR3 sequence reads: CASSFRDEETQYF. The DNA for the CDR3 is TGCGCCAGCAGCTTCCGGGACGAAGAGACCCAGTACTTC.

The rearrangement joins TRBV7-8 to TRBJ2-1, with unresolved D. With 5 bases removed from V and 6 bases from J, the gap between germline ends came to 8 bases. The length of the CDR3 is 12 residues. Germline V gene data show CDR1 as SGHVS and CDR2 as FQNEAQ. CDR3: CASSQPPNEQFF. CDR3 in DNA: TGTGCCAGCAGCCAACCCCCCAATGAGCAGTTCTTC. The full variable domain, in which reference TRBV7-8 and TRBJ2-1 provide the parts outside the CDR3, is GAGVSQSPRYKVAKRGQDVALRCDPISGHVSLFWYQQALGQGPEFLTYFQNEAQLDKSGLPSDRFFAERPEGSVSTLKIQRTQQEDSAVYLCASSQPPNEQFFGPGTRLTVL.

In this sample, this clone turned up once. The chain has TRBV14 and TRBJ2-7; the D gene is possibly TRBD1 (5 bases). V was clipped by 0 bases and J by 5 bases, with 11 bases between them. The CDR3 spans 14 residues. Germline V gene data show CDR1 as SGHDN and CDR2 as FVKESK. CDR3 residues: CASSQEMVGDEQYF. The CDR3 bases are TGTGCCAGCAGCCAAGAAATGGTAGGGGACGAGCAGTACTTC.

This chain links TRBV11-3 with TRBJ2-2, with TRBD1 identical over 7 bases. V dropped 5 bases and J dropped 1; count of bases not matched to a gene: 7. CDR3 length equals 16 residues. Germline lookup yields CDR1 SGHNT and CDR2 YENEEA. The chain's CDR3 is CASSPGTVGNTGELFF. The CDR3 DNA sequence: TGTGCCAGCAGCCCCGGGACAGTGGGGAACACCGGGGAGCTGTTTTTT.

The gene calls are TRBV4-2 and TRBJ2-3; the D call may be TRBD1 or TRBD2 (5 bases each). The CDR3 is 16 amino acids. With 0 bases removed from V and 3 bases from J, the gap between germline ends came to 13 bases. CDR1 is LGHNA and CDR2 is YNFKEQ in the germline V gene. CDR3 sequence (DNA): TGTGCCAGCAGCCAAGAACCGTTTGGGGGAACAGATACGCAGTATTTT. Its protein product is CASSQEPFGGTDTQYF.

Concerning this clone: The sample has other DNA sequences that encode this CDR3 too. This CDR3 reads CASSQYNEQFF. The CDR3 region has the DNA TGCGCCAGCAGCCAATACAATGAGCAGTTCTTC. The chain combines TRBV4-1 with TRBJ2-1; the D is unclear. V lost 2 bases and J 4 bases, leaving 0 bases between the germline ends. Germline V gene lookup returns CDR1 MGHRA and CDR2 YSYEKL. This CDR3 has 11 residues.

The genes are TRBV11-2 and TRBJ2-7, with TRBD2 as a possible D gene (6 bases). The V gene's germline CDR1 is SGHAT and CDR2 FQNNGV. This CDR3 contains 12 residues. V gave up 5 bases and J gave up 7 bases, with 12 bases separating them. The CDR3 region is CASSPSGREQYF. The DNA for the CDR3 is TGTGCCAGCAGCCCCTCCGGGAGAGAGCAGTACTTC. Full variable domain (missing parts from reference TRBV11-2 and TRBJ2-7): EAGVAQSPRYKIIEKRQSVAFWCNPISGHATLYWYQQILGQGPKLLIQFQNNGVVDDSQLPKDRFSAERLKGVDSTLKIQPAKLEDSAVYLCASSPSGREQYFGPGTRLTVT.

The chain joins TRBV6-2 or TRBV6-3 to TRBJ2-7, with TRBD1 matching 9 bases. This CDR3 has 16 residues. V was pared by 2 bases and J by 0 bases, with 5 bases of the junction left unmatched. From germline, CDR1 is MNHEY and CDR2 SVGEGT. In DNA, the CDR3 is TGTGCCAGCAGTTACGGGGGGACAGGGAGCTCCTACGAGCAGTACTTC. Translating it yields CASSYGGTGSSYEQYF.

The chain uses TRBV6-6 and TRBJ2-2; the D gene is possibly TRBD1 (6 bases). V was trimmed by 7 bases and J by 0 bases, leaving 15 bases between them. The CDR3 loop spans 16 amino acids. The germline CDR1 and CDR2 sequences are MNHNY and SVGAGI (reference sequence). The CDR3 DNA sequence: TGTGCCAGCACCCAGGGGCCACCAACGAACACCGGGGAGCTGTTTTTT. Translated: CASTQGPPTNTGELFF.

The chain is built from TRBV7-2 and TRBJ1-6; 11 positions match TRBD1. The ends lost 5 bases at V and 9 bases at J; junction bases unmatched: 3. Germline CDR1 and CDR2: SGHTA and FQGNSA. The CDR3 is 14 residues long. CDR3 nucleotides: TGTGCCAGCAGCCTAGGGACAGGGGGTTCACCCCTCCACTTT. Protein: CASSLGTGGSPLHF.

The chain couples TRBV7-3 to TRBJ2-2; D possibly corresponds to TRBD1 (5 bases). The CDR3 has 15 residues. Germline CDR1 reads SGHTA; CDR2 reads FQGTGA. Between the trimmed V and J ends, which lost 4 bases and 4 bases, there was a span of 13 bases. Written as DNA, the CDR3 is TGTGCCAGCAGCTCGTCCGGACAACTCACCGGGGAGCTGTTTTTT. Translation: CASSSSGQLTGELFF.

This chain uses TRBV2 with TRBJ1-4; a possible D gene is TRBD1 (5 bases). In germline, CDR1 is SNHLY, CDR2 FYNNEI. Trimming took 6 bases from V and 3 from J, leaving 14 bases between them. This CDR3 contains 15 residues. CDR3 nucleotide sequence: TGTGCCAGCAGGGGAGGGGCCGGGGCTAATGAAAAACTGTTTTTT. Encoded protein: CASRGGAGANEKLFF.

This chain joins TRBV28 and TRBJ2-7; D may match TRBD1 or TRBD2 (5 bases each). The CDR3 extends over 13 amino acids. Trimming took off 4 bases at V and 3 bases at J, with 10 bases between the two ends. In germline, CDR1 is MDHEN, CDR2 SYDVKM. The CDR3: CASSWGSNYEQYF. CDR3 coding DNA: TGTGCCAGCAGTTGGGGGTCTAACTACGAGCAGTACTTC. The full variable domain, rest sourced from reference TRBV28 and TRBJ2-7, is DVKVTQSSRYLVKRTGEKVFLECVQDMDHENMFWYRQDPGLGLRLIYFSYDVKMKEKGDIPEGYSVSREKKERFSLILESASTNQTSMYLCASSWGSNYEQYFGPGTRLTVT.

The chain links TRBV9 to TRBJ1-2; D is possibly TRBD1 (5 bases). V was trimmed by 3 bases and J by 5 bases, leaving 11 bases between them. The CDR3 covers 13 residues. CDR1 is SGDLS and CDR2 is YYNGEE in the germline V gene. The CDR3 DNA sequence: TGTGCCAGCAGCGCCTCCGACAGTTATGGCTACACCTTC. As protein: CASSASDSYGYTF.

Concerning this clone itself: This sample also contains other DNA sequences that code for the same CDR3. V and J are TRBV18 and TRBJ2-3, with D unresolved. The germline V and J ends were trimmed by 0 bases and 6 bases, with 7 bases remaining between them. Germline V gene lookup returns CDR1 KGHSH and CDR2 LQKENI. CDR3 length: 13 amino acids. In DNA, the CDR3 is TGTGCCAGCTCACCACCCTCGGTGGATACGCAGTATTTT. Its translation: CASSPPSVDTQYF.

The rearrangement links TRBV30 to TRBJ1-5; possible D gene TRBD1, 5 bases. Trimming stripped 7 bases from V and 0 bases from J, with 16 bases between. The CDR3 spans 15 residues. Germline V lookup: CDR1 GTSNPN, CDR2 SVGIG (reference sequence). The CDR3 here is CASTRDDSSNQPQHF. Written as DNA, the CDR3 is TGTGCCTCCACCAGGGATGATTCTAGCAATCAGCCCCAGCATTTT.